The 26 T cell receptor beta chains reported below all come from one sample, sequenced in a study of blood T cell repertoires in COVID-19. This table comes from immunoSEQ multiplex PCR, and its TCRdb copy is limited to in-frame clones, with some not included. The sample includes over 50,000 clones, approximately 90% of them seen just once. The sample comprised peripheral blood. Receptors were obtained from a man older than 75 with acute or convalescent COVID-19.

A few counts support this clone. The chain employs TRBV6-5 and TRBJ2-7, with TRBD1 matching 9 bases. The CDR3 runs 14 residues. Germline V gives CDR1 MNHEY, CDR2 SVGAGI. Trimming cost V 3 bases and J 6 bases; bases outside gene matches: 6. The CDR3 DNA sequence: TGTGCCAGCAGTTATCCGGACAGGGGAGGCGAGCAGTACTTC. Translated, it gives CASSYPDRGGEQYF.

The sample holds one count of this clone. The CDR3 reads CASSIQVTSTDTQYF. The CDR3 region has the DNA TGTGCCAGTAGTATTCAGGTAACTAGCACAGATACGCAGTATTTT. The J gene is TRBJ2-3, the V gene TRBV19; D unclear. Germline V gives CDR1 LNHDA, CDR2 SQIVND (reference sequence). This CDR3 has 15 residues. Trimming removed 3 bases at V and 0 bases at J, with 10 bases between.

The chain has TRBV14 and TRBJ2-2; D is undetermined. The germline gives CDR1 SGHDN, CDR2 FVKESK. The CDR3 loop spans 15 amino acids. Trimming removed 1 base at V and 7 bases at J, with 13 bases between. CDR3 sequence: CASSQVDNAVGELFF. The CDR3 DNA reads as TGTGCCAGCAGCCAAGTCGATAATGCGGTCGGGGAGCTGTTTTTT.

The rearrangement joins TRBV5-4 to TRBJ2-1, with 7 nucleotides matching TRBD2. CDR3 length: 16 amino acids. In germline, CDR1 is SGHNT, CDR2 YYREEE (reference sequence). The junction had 8 bases not matched to a gene; V was cut back by 4 bases and J by 1 base. Written as DNA, the CDR3 is TGTGCCAGCAGCGTCCGACTAGCTCCTTCCTACAATGAGCAGTTCTTC. Residues: CASSVRLAPSYNEQFF. Based on the CDR3 plus reference TRBV5-4 and TRBJ2-1, the full variable domain is ETGVTQSPTHLIKTRGQQVTLRCSSQSGHNTVSWYQQALGQGPQFIFQYYREEENGRGNFPPRFSGLQFPNYSSELNVNALELDDSALYLCASSVRLAPSYNEQFFGPGTRLTVL.

The chain has TRBV11-2 and TRBJ2-1; possibly TRBD2 for D (5 bases). The CDR3 contains 14 residues. V gave up 5 bases and J gave up 6 bases, with 14 bases separating them. Per germline, CDR1 SGHAT and CDR2 FQNNGV. CDR3 sequence reads: CASSLGLASNEQFF. CDR3 nucleotides: TGTGCCAGCAGCCTAGGGCTAGCTTCCAATGAGCAGTTCTTC.

V usage is TRBV6-5 and J usage is TRBJ1-5; D is possibly TRBD1 (5 bases). V was trimmed by 2 bases and J by 7 bases, leaving 15 bases between them. Germline V gene data show CDR1 as MNHEY and CDR2 as SVGAGI. There are 15 residues in the CDR3. The CDR3 loop is CASSYKAGSGQPQHF. DNA of the CDR3: TGTGCCAGCAGTTACAAGGCAGGGTCAGGCCAGCCCCAGCATTTT.

This clone was detected only once. The chain uses TRBV7-2 and TRBJ1-4; D is unclear. Trimming took 0 bases from V and 3 from J, leaving 11 bases between them. CDR1 is SGHTA and CDR2 is FQGNSA in the germline V gene. The CDR3 loop spans 16 amino acids. CDR3 in DNA: TGTGCCAGCAGCTTAGCGCGGACTGACTCTAATGAAAAACTGTTTTTT. Translating gives CASSLARTDSNEKLFF.

CDR3 region: CASSGQGTTGGYTF. DNA of the CDR3: TGTGCCAGCAGTGGACAGGGAACCACGGGAGGCTACACCTTC. The chain employs TRBV2 and TRBJ1-2; 7 nucleotides line up with TRBD1. The CDR3 is 14 amino acids. Per the germline V gene, CDR1 is SNHLY and CDR2 is FYNNEI. V shed 4 bases and J 8 bases; nucleotides not matched to a gene: 10.

The CDR3 protein is CAISVGGGGLGNSPLHF. CDR3 nucleotide sequence: TGTGCCATCAGTGTCGGAGGGGGAGGACTAGGGAATTCACCCCTCCACTTT. This chain connects TRBV10-3 to TRBJ1-6; D is perhaps TRBD1 (6 bases). Germline lookup yields CDR1 ENHRY and CDR2 SYGVKD. The CDR3 extends over 17 amino acids. The V gene lost 4 bases and the J gene lost 7 bases, with 20 bases spanning the gap.

This chain uses TRBV7-2 with TRBJ2-7; 9 nucleotides agree with TRBD2. CDR1 and CDR2 (germline): SGHTA, FQGNSA. This CDR3 has 15 amino acids. V lost 1 base to trimming and J lost 4 bases; unmatched junction nucleotides: 5. The CDR3 bases are TGTGCCAGCAGCTTAGAAGCGGGGGGATTTTACGAGCAGTACTTC. Translation: CASSLEAGGFYEQYF.

On this clone: Germline is not matched at one junction end, which may reflect a read error. This chain joins TRBV7-7 and TRBJ2-1; a possible D gene is TRBD2 (7 bases). The CDR3 is 15 amino acids. Germline CDR1 and CDR2: SSHAT and FNYEAQ (reference sequence). CDR3 sequence: CASSLGGGAGNEQFF. The CDR3 nucleotides read TGTGCTAGCAGCTTAGGAGGGGGGGCCGGGAATGAGCAGTTCTTC.

The rearrangement uses TRBV18 and TRBJ2-1; 7 positions match TRBD1. The germline CDR1 and CDR2 sequences are KGHSH and LQKENI. Unmatched junction bases numbered 12, after V lost 4 bases and J lost 12 bases. The CDR3 totals 14 residues. This CDR3 is CASSLGTDIKGQFF. The CDR3 DNA reads as TGTGCCAGCTCACTCGGGACAGATATTAAAGGGCAGTTCTTC.

This chain joins TRBV2 and TRBJ2-7, with TRBD1 identical over 11 bases. This CDR3 comprises 15 residues. Germline V gene sequence: CDR1 SNHLY, CDR2 FYNNEI. The ends lost 6 bases at V and 2 bases at J; junction bases unmatched: 6. CDR3 in DNA: TGTGCCAGCAGGAACCCGGGACAGGGGGCCTACGAGCAGTACTTC. Protein: CASRNPGQGAYEQYF. Using reference TRBV2 and TRBJ2-7 for the parts outside the CDR3, the full variable domain is EPEVTQTPSHQVTQMGQEVILRCVPISNHLYFYWYRQILGQKVEFLVSFYNNEISEKSEIFDDQFSVERPDGSNFTLKIRSTKLEDSAMYFCASRNPGQGAYEQYFGPGTRLTVT.

The chain uses TRBV11-2 and TRBJ2-7, with a possible D match to TRBD1 (6 bases). The CDR3 is 15 residues long. V was trimmed by 1 base and J by 4 bases, leaving 14 bases between them. CDR1 SGHAT and CDR2 FQNNGV come from the germline V gene. CDR3 residues: CASSLGQGMGYEQYF. For the CDR3, the DNA is TGTGCCAGCAGCTTAGGGCAGGGGATGGGGTACGAGCAGTACTTC.

The V and J genes are TRBV19 and TRBJ1-6; maybe TRBD1 (6 bases). The V gene's germline CDR1 is LNHDA and CDR2 SQIVND (reference sequence). The ends were cut back, 6 bases at V and 1 base at J, with 13 bases in the middle. The CDR3 extends over 16 amino acids. The CDR3 here is CASRQTRGSYNSPLHF. The CDR3 nucleotides read TGTGCCAGTAGGCAAACCAGGGGTTCCTATAATTCACCCCTCCACTTT. The full variable domain, in which reference TRBV19 and TRBJ1-6 provide the parts outside the CDR3, is DGGITQSPKYLFRKEGQNVTLSCEQNLNHDAMYWYRQDPGQGLRLIYYSQIVNDFQKGDIAEGYSVSREKKESFPLTVTSAQKNPTAFYLCASRQTRGSYNSPLHFGNGTRLTVT.

This chain links TRBV19 with TRBJ2-2; TRBD1 matches 10 bases. In germline, CDR1 is LNHDA, CDR2 SQIVND (reference sequence). Trimming removed 3 bases from V and 4 bases from J; junction bases left unmatched: 2. The CDR3 is 15 amino acids. The CDR3 bases are TGTGCCAGTAGTATTTGGGACAGGGGCACCGGGGAGCTGTTTTTT. As protein: CASSIWDRGTGELFF.

The rearrangement uses TRBV5-1 and TRBJ1-6, with 11 bases lining up with TRBD1. Per germline, CDR1 SGHRS and CDR2 YFSETQ. Germline trimming cut 0 bases from V and 9 bases from J; bases unmatched to any gene: 5. The CDR3 is 16 amino acids. The CDR3 DNA reads TGCGCCAGCAGCTTGGAAGGGACAGGGGGATTTTCACCCCTCCACTTT. Translation: CASSLEGTGGFSPLHF.

This clone was observed once. The V call is TRBV5-5, the J call TRBJ2-1; 15 bases are shared with TRBD2. CDR1 and CDR2 from the germline V gene are SGHKS and YYEKEE (reference sequence). The J segment lost 0 bases and the V segment lost 0 bases, leaving 4 bases of the junction unmatched. The CDR3 totals 19 residues. As DNA, the CDR3 is TGTGCCAGCAGCTTGGATGGACTAGCGGGGGGGAGCTCCTACAATGAGCAGTTCTTC. Encoded protein: CASSLDGLAGGSSYNEQFF.

The rearrangement uses TRBV6-2 or TRBV6-3 and TRBJ1-1; perhaps TRBD1 as D (6 bases). This CDR3 region has 13 residues. Germline assignment: CDR1 MNHEY and CDR2 SVGEGT. The germline V and J ends were trimmed by 6 bases and 1 base, with 9 bases remaining between them. The CDR3 sequence: CASSPGQNTEAFF. The CDR3 bases are TGTGCCAGCAGCCCGGGACAGAACACTGAAGCTTTCTTT.

The rearrangement uses TRBV11-2 and TRBJ1-2; possible D gene TRBD1, 6 bases. The CDR3 length is 14 residues. Deletions cut 5 bases from V and 4 bases from J, with 14 bases between. The germline gives CDR1 SGHAT, CDR2 FQNNGV. Written as DNA, the CDR3 is TGTGCCAGCAGCCCGGGGGGCTATCCCTATGGCTACACCTTC. Its translation is CASSPGGYPYGYTF.

The CDR3 DNA follows: TGTGCCACCAGCAGAGTAGGAGGAGGCTACACCTTC. The encoded protein is CATSRVGGGYTF. The chain carries TRBV15 and TRBJ1-2; D not certain. Trimming removed 1 base at V and 8 bases at J, with 8 bases between. Germline CDR1 and CDR2: LNHNV and YYDKDF (reference sequence). This CDR3 spans 12 amino acids.

The rearrangement uses TRBV18 and TRBJ1-2; possible D gene TRBD1, 6 bases. The CDR3 has 12 residues. Germline V CDR1 and CDR2: KGHSH, LQKENI. V was clipped by 5 bases and J by 8 bases, with 12 bases between them. CDR3 amino acids: CASSLTGEGYTF. The CDR3 DNA reads as TGTGCCAGCTCATTGACAGGCGAAGGCTACACCTTC.

This clone was detected a few times. The chain combines TRBV3-1 (or the pseudogene TRBV3-2) with TRBJ1-5; no clear D. The V gene lost 1 base and the J gene lost 2 bases, with 6 bases spanning the gap. CDR1 is LGHDT and CDR2 is YNNKEL in the germline V gene (reference sequence). The CDR3 is 14 residues long. CDR3 nucleotide sequence: TGTGCCAGCAGCCAAGTCGCAGGCAATCAGCCCCAGCATTTT. Translating gives CASSQVAGNQPQHF.

This clone was seen more than once but under ten times. Germline is not matched at one junction end, which may reflect a read error. J is TRBJ2-1 and V is TRBV19; D remains unclear. This CDR3 contains 12 residues. Germline V gene lookup returns CDR1 LNHDA and CDR2 SQIVND (reference sequence). CDR3 nucleotide sequence: TGTGCCAGTAGGATAGGGCCAAATGAGCAGTTCTTC. This translates into CASRIGPNEQFF.

In this sample, this clone turned up a few times. This chain joins TRBV20-1 and TRBJ2-1; D is possibly TRBD1 (5 bases). Trimming took off 3 bases at V and 5 bases at J, with 8 bases between the two ends. Germline loops: CDR1 DFQATT, CDR2 SNEGSKA (reference sequence). This CDR3 is built from 12 residues. The CDR3 DNA is TGCAGTGCTAGTGGGGCTGACAATGAGCAGTTCTTC. This gives the protein CSASGADNEQFF.

This clone occurred a few times. This chain uses TRBV10-3 with TRBJ1-1; D remains ambiguous. The length of the CDR3 is 14 residues. Trimming stripped 3 bases from V and 0 bases from J, with 8 bases between. CDR1 and CDR2 from the germline V gene are ENHRY and SYGVKD. Here the CDR3 reads CAISEGDLNTEAFF. The DNA of the CDR3 is TGTGCCATCAGTGAAGGAGATTTGAACACTGAAGCTTTCTTT.